This TCR beta chain was identified during a study of diagnostic markers for celiac disease. Reanalyzing the reads, TCRdb keeps one entry per CDR3 protein, without DNA. The sample table sets out 7,000 to 8,000 distinct CDR3 sequences. The TCR sequence derives from a human donor. This table probably holds off-target reads from a library built for another chain. Sequencing was performed on either unsorted cells or a sorted T cell fraction (not recorded which).

CDR3 sequence reads: CASSQLFGGGPYEQYF. The chain combines TRBV4-3 with TRBJ2-7; TCRdb proposes TRBD2, but this gene call is untestable without DNA. Germline lookup yields CDR1 LGHNA and CDR2 YSLEER. The CDR3 runs to 16 residues.